These 23 T cell receptor beta chains were sequenced from one sample in a study of OX40 agonist ivuxolimab in advanced cancers. Generated by immunoSEQ multiplex PCR, the TCRdb table keeps only in-frame clones and is missing some. This table has about 58,000 clones, about 82% appearing once. The sample was CD4+ or CD8+ T cells sorted from blood, taken in a trial of the OX40 agonist ivuxolimab. The receptors derive from an adult with an advanced solid tumor such as melanoma, head and neck, liver or kidney cancer.

This clone was seen a single time. The chain recombines TRBV6-1 with TRBJ2-4; tentative D call: TRBD2 (6 bases). Germline CDR1 MNHNS, CDR2 SASEGT. V lost 8 bases and J lost 0, with 11 bases in between. CDR3 length equals 14 residues. The CDR3 reads CASRAGGAKNIQYF. The CDR3, as DNA: TGTGCCAGCCGAGCGGGTGGAGCCAAAAACATTCAGTACTTC.

J is TRBJ2-7 and V is TRBV19; a weak D match, TRBD1 (5 bases). CDR3 length: 16 amino acids. Trimming pared 6 bases from V and 1 base from J, leaving 19 bases between. Germline values: CDR1 LNHDA, CDR2 SQIVND (reference sequence). The CDR3: CASSKGIVAGSYEQYF. CDR3 nucleotides: TGTGCCAGTAGCAAAGGTATCGTGGCAGGGTCCTACGAGCAGTACTTC.

This chain uses TRBV19 with TRBJ2-2; perhaps D is TRBD1 or TRBD2 (5 bases each). V dropped 5 bases and J dropped 1 base, with 11 bases sitting between them. Looked up from germline, CDR1 is LNHDA and CDR2 is SQIVND (reference sequence). The CDR3 totals 15 residues. The DNA of the CDR3 is TGTGCCAGTAGTCCGGGACGGATGAACACCGGGGAGCTGTTTTTT. Its translation is CASSPGRMNTGELFF.

The chain carries TRBV5-5 and TRBJ1-1, with D tentatively TRBD1 (5 bases). From germline, CDR1 is SGHKS and CDR2 YYEKEE (reference sequence). V was shortened by 4 bases and J by 0 bases, with 19 bases between the two germline ends. The CDR3 length is 17 residues. The CDR3 region has the DNA TGTGCCAGCAGCCCACGTGGGGGTCGGGGCCTGAACACTGAAGCTTTCTTT. It translates to CASSPRGGRGLNTEAFF.

This clone was seen a handful of times. The same CDR3 is also encoded by other DNA sequences in this sample. V gene TRBV4-2 combines with J gene TRBJ2-5, with TRBD2 matching 14 bases. After removal of 4 bases from V and 2 bases from J, the junction contained 3 bases not matched to a gene. Germline lookup yields CDR1 LGHNA and CDR2 YNFKEQ. The CDR3 sequence is 16 residues long. The CDR3 DNA follows: TGTGCCAGCAGCCGGACTAGCGGGGGGACTCAAGAGACCCAGTACTTC. Its translation is CASSRTSGGTQETQYF.

The chain has TRBV2 and TRBJ1-2; D is perhaps TRBD1 (5 bases). Germline assignment: CDR1 SNHLY and CDR2 FYNNEI. There are 14 residues in the CDR3. The V end lost 3 bases, the J end lost 1 base, and 9 bases lay between the germline ends. The DNA of the CDR3 is TGTGCCAGCAGTGAGTTAAGGGGTAACTATGGCTACACCTTC. Translating it yields CASSELRGNYGYTF.

This clone was found once. The V call is TRBV7-2, the J call TRBJ2-3; 8 positions agree with TRBD2. Losses at the gene ends were 1 base for V and 3 bases for J; bases not matched to a gene: 6. CDR3 length: 16 residues. In germline, CDR1 is SGHTA, CDR2 FQGNSA. The CDR3 loop is CASSLVSLAVTDTQYF. CDR3 sequence (DNA): TGTGCCAGCAGCTTAGTTTCACTAGCGGTTACAGATACGCAGTATTTT.

CDR3 region: CAISDPLNRDTRNTEAFF. The DNA for the CDR3 is TGTGCCATCAGTGATCCTCTGAACCGGGACACTCGCAACACTGAAGCTTTCTTT. The chain has TRBV10-3 and TRBJ1-1; possible D gene TRBD1, 6 bases. Germline loops: CDR1 ENHRY, CDR2 SYGVKD. The CDR3 contains 18 residues. V lost 3 bases and J lost 2, with 22 bases in between.

J is TRBJ2-1 and V is TRBV18; no clear D. The CDR3 extends over 15 amino acids. Germline V gene sequence: CDR1 KGHSH, CDR2 LQKENI. V lost 0 bases to trimming and J lost 4 bases, with 10 bases between them. CDR3 DNA sequence: TGTGCCAGCTCACCACCGGTGGGCCGGTACAATGAGCAGTTCTTC. Translating gives CASSPPVGRYNEQFF.

The chain links TRBV19 to TRBJ2-6, with D possibly being TRBD2 (6 bases). Trimming took off 4 bases at V and 0 bases at J, with 10 bases between the two ends. This CDR3 spans 16 amino acids. Germline CDR1 is LNHDA and CDR2 is SQIVND (reference sequence). The CDR3 coding sequence is TGTGCCAGTAGTAGTCGGAGGGGCTCTGGGGCCAACGTCCTGACTTTC. It encodes CASSSRRGSGANVLTF.

V and J are TRBV10-3 and TRBJ1-6, with 7 bases identical to TRBD1. The V gene end was trimmed by 2 bases and the J gene end by 10 bases; junction bases not matched to a gene: 11. The CDR3 is 16 amino acids. Germline CDR1 ENHRY, CDR2 SYGVKD. CDR3 coding DNA: TGTGCCATCAGTGAGCCCCTAGACAGGGACGGATCACCCCTCCACTTT. It translates to CAISEPLDRDGSPLHF.

This clone was detected a few times. This chain joins TRBV18 and TRBJ1-3; 9 bases fit TRBD1. Per the germline V gene, CDR1 is KGHSH and CDR2 is LQKENI. The CDR3 covers 13 residues. After removal of 10 bases from V and 2 bases from J, the junction contained 3 bases not matched to a gene. CDR3: CATRQGAGNTIYF. CDR3 nucleotide sequence: TGTGCCACCCGACAGGGGGCTGGAAACACCATATATTTT.

Here the CDR3 DNA reads TGTGCCAGCAGCGCCGTAACTAATGAAAAACTGTTTTTT. Protein product: CASSAVTNEKLFF. The gene calls are TRBV9 and TRBJ1-4; D is undetermined. Germline V gene lookup returns CDR1 SGDLS and CDR2 YYNGEE. V shed 3 bases and J shed 1 base, with 4 bases lying between them. The CDR3 consists of 13 residues.

This clone is a singleton in its sample. The chain is built from TRBV14 and TRBJ2-3; D gene unclear. The germline V gene has CDR1 SGHDN and CDR2 FVKESK. The CDR3 consists of 13 residues. V shed 2 bases and J shed 8 bases, with 11 bases lying between them. The DNA for the CDR3 is TGTGCCAGCAGCCAAACCCTTTATAGTACGCAGTATTTT. Protein sequence: CASSQTLYSTQYF. Supplemented by reference TRBV14 and TRBJ2-3, the full variable domain reads EAGVTQFPSHSVIEKGQTVTLRCDPISGHDNLYWYRRVMGKEIKFLLHFVKESKQDESGMPNNRFLAERTGGTYSTLKVQPAELEDSGVYFCASSQTLYSTQYFGPGTRLTVL.

Here the CDR3 DNA reads TGCGCCAGCAGCCAAGTGGGCGGGGGGACCCAAGAGACCCAGTACTTC. Protein product: CASSQVGGGTQETQYF. The rearrangement uses TRBV4-1 and TRBJ2-5; 8 bases are shared with TRBD2. V was pared by 1 base and J by 1 base, with 5 bases of the junction left unmatched. CDR3 size: 16 residues. From germline, CDR1 is MGHRA and CDR2 YSYEKL.

V gene TRBV19 combines with J gene TRBJ1-2; weak D call: TRBD1 (6 bases). The V gene's germline CDR1 is LNHDA and CDR2 SQIVND (reference sequence). V lost 5 bases and J 4 bases, leaving 17 bases between the germline ends. The CDR3 sequence is 15 residues long. CDR3 nucleotides: TGTGCCAGTAGTCCACAGGGTCGGTTGGGCTATGGCTACACCTTC. Amino acid sequence: CASSPQGRLGYGYTF.

The V gene is TRBV2, the J gene TRBJ2-5; D gene ambiguous. Germline CDR1 reads SNHLY; CDR2 reads FYNNEI. The CDR3 is made up of 12 amino acids. V was clipped by 7 bases and J by 4 bases, with 10 bases between them. CDR3: CASTFRRETQYF. DNA for the CDR3: TGTGCCAGCACCTTTAGGCGAGAGACCCAGTACTTC. Drawing the rest from reference TRBV2 and TRBJ2-5, the complete variable domain is EPEVTQTPSHQVTQMGQEVILRCVPISNHLYFYWYRQILGQKVEFLVSFYNNEISEKSEIFDDQFSVERPDGSNFTLKIRSTKLEDSAMYFCASTFRRETQYFGPGTRLLVL.

The chain couples TRBV6-1 to TRBJ1-6; D unclear. CDR1 is MNHNS, CDR2 SASEGT, per germline. V was trimmed by 6 bases and J by 7 bases, leaving 7 bases between them. The CDR3 is 12 amino acids. CDR3 amino acids: CASSELNSPLHF. The CDR3 DNA reads TGTGCCAGCAGCGAGTTAAATTCACCCCTCCACTTT.

The genes are TRBV28 and TRBJ1-3; 7 nucleotides match TRBD1. V lost 3 bases to trimming and J lost 4 bases; unmatched junction nucleotides: 15. The CDR3 length is 18 residues. Germline V gene data show CDR1 as MDHEN and CDR2 as SYDVKM. The CDR3 sequence: CASSFLSGGRGLGNTIYF. The CDR3 coding sequence is TGTGCCAGCAGTTTTCTGTCGGGTGGTAGGGGGCTGGGAAACACCATATATTTT.

This clone has only one observation. The rearrangement links TRBV19 to TRBJ1-5, with 7 bases that match TRBD1. This CDR3 region has 14 residues. J gave up 6 bases and V 6 bases, and 8 bases lay outside the gene matches. Per germline, CDR1 LNHDA and CDR2 SQIVND (reference sequence). The CDR3 DNA follows: TGTGCCAGTAGAAGGCGAGGGGGCAGTCAGCCCCAGCATTTT. The encoded protein is CASRRRGGSQPQHF.

The chain links TRBV6-6 to TRBJ2-7; TRBD1 matches at 7 bases. The germline gives CDR1 MNHNY, CDR2 SVGAGI (reference sequence). This CDR3 is 15 amino acids long. Trimming removed 5 bases from V and 6 bases from J; junction bases left unmatched: 13. The CDR3 DNA reads TGTGCCAGCAGTCAACCGGGACAGCGGATTCTCGAGCAGTACTTC. This encodes CASSQPGQRILEQYF.

This chain connects TRBV19 to TRBJ1-3; D gene uncertain. CDR3 length equals 14 residues. Germline V gene sequence: CDR1 LNHDA, CDR2 SQIVND (reference sequence). V lost 2 bases, J lost 1 base, and 6 bases lay in between. The CDR3 spells CASSISGSGNTIYF. In nucleotides, the CDR3 is TGTGCCAGTAGTATATCTGGGTCTGGAAACACCATATATTTT.

This clone was counted a single time. The chain employs TRBV19 and TRBJ2-3, with TRBD2 identical over 7 bases. CDR1 and CDR2 from the germline V gene are LNHDA and SQIVND (reference sequence). This CDR3 comprises 13 residues. V shed 9 bases, J shed 8 bases, and the junction held 11 bases outside the gene matches. CDR3 sequence (DNA): TGTGCCAGCCGGGGAGGGTTCAGGGTTACGCAGTATTTT. Amino acid sequence: CASRGGFRVTQYF. The full variable domain, in which reference TRBV19 and TRBJ2-3 provide the parts outside the CDR3, is DGGITQSPKYLFRKEGQNVTLSCEQNLNHDAMYWYRQDPGQGLRLIYYSQIVNDFQKGDIAEGYSVSREKKESFPLTVTSAQKNPTAFYLCASRGGFRVTQYFGPGTRLTVL.